This T cell receptor beta chain appears in the sequencing data of a study of shared clonotypes between healthy human individuals. The deep-level immunoSEQ assay was used. Genomic DNA per cell subset filled all wells of several immunoSEQ plates. Measured with immunoSEQ multiplex PCR; TCRdb has only the in-frame clones, and not every one. The sample has about 490,000 clones; roughly 78% are singletons. CDR3 length: 12 amino acids. Germline V gene data show CDR1 as LNHDA and CDR2 as SQIVND (reference sequence). V lost 4 bases and J 4 bases, leaving 5 bases between the germline ends. The sequence came from a woman in her 40s in good health. Some clones in this sample may be carry-over from other donors' samples. Sequences were obtained from PBMCs. The V call is TRBV19, the J call TRBJ1-3; no clear D. CDR3 DNA: TGTGCCAGTAGTACCATAGGAAACACCATATATTTT. It specifies CASSTIGNTIYF.